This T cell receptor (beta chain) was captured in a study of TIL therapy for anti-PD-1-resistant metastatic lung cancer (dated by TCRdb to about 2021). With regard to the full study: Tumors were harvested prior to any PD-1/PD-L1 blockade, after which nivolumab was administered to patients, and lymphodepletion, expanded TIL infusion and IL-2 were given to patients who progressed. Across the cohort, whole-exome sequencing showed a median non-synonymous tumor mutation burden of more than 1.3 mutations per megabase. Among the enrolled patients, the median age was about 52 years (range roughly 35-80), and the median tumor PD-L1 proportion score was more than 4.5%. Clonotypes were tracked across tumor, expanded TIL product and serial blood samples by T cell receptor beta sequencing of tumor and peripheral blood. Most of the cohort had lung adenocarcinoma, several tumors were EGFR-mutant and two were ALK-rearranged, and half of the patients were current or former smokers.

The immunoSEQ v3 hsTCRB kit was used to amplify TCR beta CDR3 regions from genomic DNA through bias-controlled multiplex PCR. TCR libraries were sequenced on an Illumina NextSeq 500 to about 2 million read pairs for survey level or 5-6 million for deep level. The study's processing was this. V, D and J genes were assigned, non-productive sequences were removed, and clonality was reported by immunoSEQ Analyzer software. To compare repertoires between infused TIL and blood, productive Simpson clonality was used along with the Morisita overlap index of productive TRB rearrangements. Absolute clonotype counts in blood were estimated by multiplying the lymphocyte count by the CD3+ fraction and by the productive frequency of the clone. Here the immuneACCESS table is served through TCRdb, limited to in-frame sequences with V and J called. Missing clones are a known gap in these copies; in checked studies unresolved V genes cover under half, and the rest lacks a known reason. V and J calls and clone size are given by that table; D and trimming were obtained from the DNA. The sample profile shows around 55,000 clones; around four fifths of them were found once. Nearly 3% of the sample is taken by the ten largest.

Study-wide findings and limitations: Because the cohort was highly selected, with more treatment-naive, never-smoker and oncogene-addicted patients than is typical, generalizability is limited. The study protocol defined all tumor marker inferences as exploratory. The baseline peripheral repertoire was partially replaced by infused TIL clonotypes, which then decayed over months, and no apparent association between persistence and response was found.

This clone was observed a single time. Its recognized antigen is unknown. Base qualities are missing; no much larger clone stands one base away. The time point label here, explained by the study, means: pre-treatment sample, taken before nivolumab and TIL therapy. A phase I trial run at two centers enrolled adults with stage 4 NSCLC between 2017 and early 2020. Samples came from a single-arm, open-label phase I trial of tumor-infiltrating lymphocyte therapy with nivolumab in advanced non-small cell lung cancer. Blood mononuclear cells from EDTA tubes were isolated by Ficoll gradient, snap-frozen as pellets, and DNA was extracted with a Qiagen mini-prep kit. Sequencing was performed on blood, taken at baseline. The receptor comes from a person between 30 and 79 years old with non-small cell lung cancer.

The CDR3 reads as follows: CASSLGSRPETQYF. The nucleotide sequence reads as follows: TGTGCCAGCAGCCTGGGATCCCGGCCAGAGACCCAGTACTTC. The V gene is TRBV28 and the J gene is TRBJ2-5, with the identity of the D gene unclear. For CDR1 and CDR2, the germline V gene lists MDHEN and SYDVKM. The CDR3 numbers 14 residues from cysteine through phenylalanine. The retained sequence is limited to the CDR3, 42 bases, with the frame set at the first base. Trimming removed 6 bases from V and 4 bases from J, leaving 15 bases between the germline ends.